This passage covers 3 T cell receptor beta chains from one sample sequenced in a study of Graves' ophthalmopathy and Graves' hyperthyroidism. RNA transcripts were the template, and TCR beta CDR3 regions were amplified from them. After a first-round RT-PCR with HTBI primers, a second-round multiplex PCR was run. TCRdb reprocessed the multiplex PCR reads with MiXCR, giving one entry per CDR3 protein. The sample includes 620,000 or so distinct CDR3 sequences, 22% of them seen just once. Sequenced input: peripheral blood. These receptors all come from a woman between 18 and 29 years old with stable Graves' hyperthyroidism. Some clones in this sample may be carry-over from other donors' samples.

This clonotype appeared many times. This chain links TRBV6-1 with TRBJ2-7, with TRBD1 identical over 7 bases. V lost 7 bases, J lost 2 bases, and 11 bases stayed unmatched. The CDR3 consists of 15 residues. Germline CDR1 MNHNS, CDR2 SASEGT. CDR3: CASNIGTASTYEQYF. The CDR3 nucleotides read TGTGCCAGCAATATCGGGACAGCTTCGACCTACGAGCAGTACTTC.

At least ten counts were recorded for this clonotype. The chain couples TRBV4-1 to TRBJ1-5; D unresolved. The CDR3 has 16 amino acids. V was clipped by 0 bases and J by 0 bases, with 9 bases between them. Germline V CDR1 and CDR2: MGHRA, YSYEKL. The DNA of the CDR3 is TGCGCCAGCAGCCAAGATCTTCCGATTAGCAATCAGCCCCAGCATTTT. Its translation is CASSQDLPISNQPQHF.

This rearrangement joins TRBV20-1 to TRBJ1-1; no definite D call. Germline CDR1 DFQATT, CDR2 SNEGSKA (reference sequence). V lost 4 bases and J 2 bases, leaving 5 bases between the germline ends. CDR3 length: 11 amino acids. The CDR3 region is CSATTNTEAFF. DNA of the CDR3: TGCAGTGCTACGACAAACACTGAAGCTTTCTTT.